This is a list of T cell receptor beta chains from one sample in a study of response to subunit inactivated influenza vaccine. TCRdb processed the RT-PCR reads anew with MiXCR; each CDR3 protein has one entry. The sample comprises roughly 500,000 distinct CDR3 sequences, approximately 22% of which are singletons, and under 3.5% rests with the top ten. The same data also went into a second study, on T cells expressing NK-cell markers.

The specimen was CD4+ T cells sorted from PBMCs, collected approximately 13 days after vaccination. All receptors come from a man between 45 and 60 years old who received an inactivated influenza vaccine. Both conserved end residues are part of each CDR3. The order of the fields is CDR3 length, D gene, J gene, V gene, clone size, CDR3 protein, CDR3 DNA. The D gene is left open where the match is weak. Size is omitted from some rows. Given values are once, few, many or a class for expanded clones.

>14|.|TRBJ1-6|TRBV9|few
CASSVKGNNSPLHF
TGTGCCAGCAGCGTAAAAGGGAATAATTCACCCCTCCACTTT
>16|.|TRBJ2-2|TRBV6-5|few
CASSYSYRVNTGELFF
TGTGCCAGCAGTTACTCGTACAGGGTCAACACCGGGGAGCTGTTTTTT
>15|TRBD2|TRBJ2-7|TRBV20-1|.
CSATLAGGLENEQYF
TGCAGTGCTACGTTAGCGGGAGGGCTTGAGAACGAGCAGTACTTC
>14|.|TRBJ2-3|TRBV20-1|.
CSARIRGRTDTQYF
TGCAGTGCTAGGATCAGGGGTCGCACAGATACGCAGTATTTT
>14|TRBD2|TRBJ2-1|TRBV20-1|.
CSARTSGGLDEQFF
TGCAGTGCTAGGACTAGCGGGGGGCTCGATGAGCAGTTCTTC
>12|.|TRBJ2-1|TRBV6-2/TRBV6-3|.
CASTRGRNEQFF
TGTGCCAGCACTCGGGGGCGGAATGAGCAGTTCTTC
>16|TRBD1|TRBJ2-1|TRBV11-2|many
CASSLDRVGTGNEQFF
TGTGCCAGCAGCTTAGATAGGGTAGGGACAGGGAACGAGCAGTTCTTC
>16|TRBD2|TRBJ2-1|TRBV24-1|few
CATSDPGLAGSPEQFF
TGTGCCACCAGTGACCCGGGACTAGCGGGGTCACCCGAGCAGTTCTTC
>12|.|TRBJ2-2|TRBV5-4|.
CASSSDYGELFF
TGTGCCAGCAGCTCTGATTACGGGGAGCTGTTTTTT
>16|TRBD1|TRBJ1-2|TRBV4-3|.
CASSLSSAGTGNPYTF
TGCGCCAGCAGCCTCTCCTCGGCGGGGACAGGAAACCCCTACACCTTC
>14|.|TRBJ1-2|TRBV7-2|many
CASTPTGNNYGYTF
TGTGCCAGCACCCCGACAGGAAATAACTATGGCTACACCTTC
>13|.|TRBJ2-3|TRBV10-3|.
CAIEGSPGDTQYF
TGTGCCATCGAAGGCTCCCCCGGAGATACGCAGTATTTT
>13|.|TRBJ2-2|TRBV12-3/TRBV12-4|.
CASRWAGLSELFF
TGTGCCAGCCGCTGGGCGGGGCTAAGTGAGCTGTTTTTT
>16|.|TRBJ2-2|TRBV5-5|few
CASSLGSGAGTGELFF
TGTGCCAGCAGCTTGGGATCCGGGGCCGGCACCGGGGAGCTGTTTTTT
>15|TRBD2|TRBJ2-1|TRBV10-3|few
CAISQTSGSNDEQFF
TGTGCCATCAGCCAGACTAGCGGGAGTAACGATGAGCAGTTCTTC
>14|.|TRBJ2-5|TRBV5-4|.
CASSLMDSQETQYF
TGTGCCAGCAGCTTGATGGACAGCCAAGAGACCCAGTACTTC
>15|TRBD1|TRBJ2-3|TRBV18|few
CASSTPGQGADTQYF
TGTGCCAGCTCAACCCCGGGACAGGGGGCAGATACGCAGTATTTT